The clone carrying this T cell receptor (beta chain) has only a few counts. What it recognizes is unknown. The sample originates from a study of neurological immune-mediated disorders. Study results and limitations: When grouped phylogenetically, the repertoires of 18 of the 34 multiple sclerosis patients fell together in one related-CDR3 cluster, which is a possible signature.

Libraries used 2 million unsorted PBMCs kept frozen in RNAlater. Germline-derived CDR1 and CDR2 are LNHDA and SQIVND (reference sequence). CDR3 length: 13 amino acids. V gave up 4 bases and J gave up 0 bases, with 7 bases separating them. The cDNA was synthesized by means of template-switch 5'RACE, which was carried out with 10-nucleotide random UMIs. TCRdb reanalysed the 5' RACE reads using MiXCR and keeps one entry per CDR3 protein. The sample has tens of thousands of distinct CDR3 sequences; 4% to 6% are singletons. The V call is TRBV19, the J call TRBJ2-7; TRBD2 might be the D (6 bases). The receptor's source is a man aged 18 to 35 with multiple sclerosis. Sequenced sample: PBMCs. The CDR3: CASSRRGSYEQYF. CDR3 bases: TGTGCCAGTAGTAGGAGGGGCTCCTACGAGCAGTACTTC.